The 20 T cell receptor beta chains below come from one sample, sequenced in a study of blood T cells in healthy people across ages. Next came a second PCR, run for roughly 6 to 11 cycles, which used a sample-barcoded 5' primer along with a J-beta primer mix. TCRdb independently ran MiXCR on the 5' RACE reads; one entry per CDR3 protein. The table includes some 1.5 million distinct CDR3 sequences, less than 45% detected once. The sequencing input was blood. Every receptor here comes from a woman aged 18-29 years in good health.

This clonotype was seen more than once but under ten times. J is TRBJ2-7 and V is TRBV5-1; 8 nucleotides match TRBD1. CDR3 length: 14 residues. Germline V gene data show CDR1 as SGHRS and CDR2 as YFSETQ. Losses at the gene ends were 4 bases for V and 3 bases for J; bases not matched to a gene: 6. CDR3 nucleotides: TGCGCCAGCAGCCCAGCGGACAGGGTCTACGAGCAGTACTTC. Translating it yields CASSPADRVYEQYF.

As for this clonotype: This clone may be a read error of a much larger clone one base away. J is TRBJ2-5 and V is TRBV4-3; a weak D match, TRBD1 (5 bases). The CDR3 runs to 14 residues. Germline CDR1 and CDR2: LGHNA and YSLEER. The V gene lost 1 base and the J gene lost 3 bases, with 9 bases spanning the gap. The CDR3 DNA reads as TGCGCCAGCAGCCAAGTGGACAACAAAGAGACCCAGTACTTC. It yields the protein CASSQVDNKETQYF.

The chain has TRBV28 and TRBJ1-2, with D maybe TRBD1 (5 bases). V was pared by 5 bases and J by 0 bases, with 22 bases between. The CDR3 length is 18 residues. Germline V gene sequence: CDR1 MDHEN, CDR2 SYDVKM. The CDR3 nucleotides read TGTGCCAGCAGTCCCACGACAGTCTACGCAGTAGCTAACTATGGCTACACCTTC. This gives the protein CASSPTTVYAVANYGYTF.

In this sample, this clonotype turned up a few times. V gene TRBV9 combines with J gene TRBJ2-3; D gene unclear. The V and J ends lost 4 bases and 4 bases respectively, with 13 bases between them. Germline CDR1 reads SGDLS; CDR2 reads YYNGEE. The CDR3 sequence is 14 residues long. This CDR3 is CASSPRIVADTQYF. CDR3 nucleotide sequence: TGTGCCAGCAGCCCACGGATCGTGGCAGATACGCAGTATTTT.

The chain recombines TRBV6-5 with TRBJ2-7, with 8 nucleotides matching TRBD1. This CDR3 has 17 residues. J lost 6 bases, V lost 0 bases, and 13 bases had no gene match. Germline V gene lookup returns CDR1 MNHEY and CDR2 SVGAGI. The CDR3 sequence: CASSYSQIQGVFFEQYF. CDR3 nucleotide sequence: TGTGCCAGCAGTTACTCGCAAATACAGGGGGTTTTCTTCGAGCAGTACTTC.

This clonotype was counted only a few times. The chain joins TRBV4-3 to TRBJ2-7; possibly TRBD2 for D (6 bases). The CDR3 totals 15 residues. Trimming cost V 1 base and J 0 bases, with 10 bases left between them. Per the germline V gene, CDR1 is LGHNA and CDR2 is YSLEER. The CDR3 reads CASSQGDGSSYEQYF. The CDR3, as DNA: TGCGCCAGCAGCCAAGGGGACGGGAGCTCCTACGAGCAGTACTTC.

The rearrangement links TRBV3-1 to TRBJ1-1; D perhaps matches TRBD1 (6 bases). The germline V and J ends were trimmed by 3 bases and 3 bases, with 14 bases remaining between them. The CDR3 contains 15 residues. Germline values: CDR1 LGHDT, CDR2 YNNKEL (reference sequence). DNA for the CDR3: TGTGCCAGCAGCCACCCCCCGACAGGATACACTGAAGCTTTCTTT. Translated: CASSHPPTGYTEAFF.

This clonotype has just a few counts. The chain combines TRBV5-1 with TRBJ1-1, with D possibly being TRBD1 (6 bases). CDR3 length: 19 amino acids. With 4 bases removed from V and 1 base from J, the gap between germline ends came to 26 bases. Germline-derived CDR1 and CDR2 are SGHRS and YFSETQ. Here the CDR3 reads CASSTSVKGDSLKNTEAFF. The CDR3, as DNA: TGCGCCAGCAGCACCTCAGTCAAGGGGGATTCGCTCAAGAACACTGAAGCTTTCTTT.

The chain is built from TRBV29-1 and TRBJ2-1; D may be TRBD2 (7 bases). From germline, CDR1 is SQVTM and CDR2 ANQGSEA. V gave up 6 bases and J gave up 13 bases, with 22 bases separating them. This CDR3 has 13 residues. As DNA, the CDR3 is TGCAGCGTCCAAGGGGGGGGCGCGAAAGCCCAGTTCTTC. As protein: CSVQGGGAKAQFF.

This clonotype was seen repeatedly, ten times or more. The chain joins TRBV25-1 to TRBJ2-3; 13 nucleotides line up with TRBD2. The CDR3 spans 17 residues. With V trimmed by 5 bases and J by 4 bases, 9 bases remained unmatched. Germline V gene sequence: CDR1 MGHDK, CDR2 SYGVNS. This chain's CDR3 is CASSSPGTSGNPDTQYF. Written as DNA, the CDR3 is TGTGCCAGCAGTTCTCCGGGGACTAGCGGGAACCCAGATACGCAGTATTTT. Variable domain in full (rest from reference TRBV25-1 and TRBJ2-3): EADIYQTPRYLVIGTGKKITLECSQTMGHDKMYWYQQDPGMELHLIHYSYGVNSTEKGDLSSESTVSRIRTEHFPLTLESARPSHTSQYLCASSSPGTSGNPDTQYFGPGTRLTVL.

The rearrangement joins TRBV12-3 or TRBV12-4 to TRBJ1-4; D not resolved. The CDR3 spans 13 residues. Trimming removed 3 bases at V and 8 bases at J, with 10 bases between. CDR3 nucleotide sequence: TGTGCCAGCAGTTTCACAATAAGGGAAAAACTGTTTTTT. Its translation is CASSFTIREKLFF.

The chain is built from TRBV6-2 or TRBV6-3 and TRBJ2-7; unclear D gene. The CDR3 has 13 residues. Germline V gene data show CDR1 as MNHEY and CDR2 as SVGEGT. The V end was cut by 6 bases, the J end by 10 bases, with 19 bases between. CDR3 coding DNA: TGTGCCAGCAGCGCGGACCCATCTTGGGCCCAGTACTTC. Translated, it gives CASSADPSWAQYF.

The V call is TRBV20-1, the J call TRBJ1-1; tentatively, D is TRBD1 (6 bases). Between the trimmed V and J ends, which lost 6 bases and 3 bases, there was a span of 14 bases. Germline CDR1 is DFQATT and CDR2 is SNEGSKA (reference sequence). This CDR3 contains 13 residues. CDR3 bases: TGCAGTGCGGGGACAACGGGGTACACTGAAGCTTTCTTT. It specifies CSAGTTGYTEAFF.

V usage is TRBV12-3 or TRBV12-4 and J usage is TRBJ1-2; TRBD1 agrees at 10 bases. There are 16 residues in the CDR3. V shed 6 bases and J 2 bases; nucleotides not matched to a gene: 9. CDR3 in amino acids: CASRGQGTLGNYGYTF. CDR3 coding DNA: TGTGCCAGCAGGGGACAGGGGACGCTGGGGAACTATGGCTACACCTTC.

To note about this clonotype: One end of the junction fails to match germline, which may point to a read error. This chain connects TRBV15 to TRBJ1-2; D ambiguous. CDR1 LNHNV and CDR2 YYDKDF come from the germline V gene (reference sequence). The length of the CDR3 is 15 residues. DNA for the CDR3: TGTGCCACCAGCAGAGATCGAGGCAGAGACTATGGTTACACCTTC. It codes for CATSRDRGRDYGYTF.

V and J are TRBV20-1 and TRBJ2-5; TRBD2 aligns across 15 bases. Germline values: CDR1 DFQATT, CDR2 SNEGSKA (reference sequence). The CDR3 spans 17 residues. J was trimmed by 2 bases and V by 3 bases; bases with no gene match: 7. The CDR3 region is CSASGLAGGVSQETQYF. CDR3 bases: TGCAGTGCTAGTGGACTAGCGGGAGGGGTATCTCAAGAGACCCAGTACTTC.

The chain couples TRBV6-2 or TRBV6-3 to TRBJ2-1; D gene unclear. The CDR3 runs to 17 residues. The V end lost 0 bases, the J end lost 8 bases, and 20 bases lay between the germline ends. CDR1 and CDR2 (germline): MNHEY, SVGEGT. CDR3 sequence reads: CASSYSTARVVGYEQFF. The CDR3, as DNA: TGTGCCAGCAGTTACTCGACGGCTAGGGTGGTCGGGTATGAGCAGTTCTTC.

DNA for the CDR3: TGTGCCAGCAGCCAAGATGGGGTAGGGGCATATGGCTACACCTTC. Translated, it gives CASSQDGVGAYGYTF. The V gene is TRBV3-1, the J gene TRBJ1-2; a possible D gene is TRBD1 (5 bases). From germline, CDR1 is LGHDT and CDR2 YNNKEL (reference sequence). This CDR3 spans 15 amino acids. V was clipped by 0 bases and J by 5 bases, with 13 bases between them.

This sequence joins TRBV18 and TRBJ2-1, with D unresolved. This CDR3 comprises 17 residues. CDR1 KGHSH and CDR2 LQKENI come from the germline V gene. Between the trimmed V and J ends, which lost 0 bases and 0 bases, there was a span of 12 bases. CDR3: CASSPPVAVSSYNEQFF. In nucleotides, the CDR3 is TGTGCCAGCTCACCACCGGTTGCCGTAAGCTCCTACAATGAGCAGTTCTTC.

For this clonotype: The junction does not match germline at one end; this may be a read error. In DNA form, the CDR3 reads TGTTCCAGCAGTCCGACAGGGGGCATCAATGAGCAGTTCTTC. Protein product: CSSSPTGGINEQFF. V is TRBV27 and J is TRBJ2-1; 10 positions match TRBD1. The length of the CDR3 is 14 residues. Germline V gene lookup returns CDR1 MNHEY and CDR2 SMNVEV (reference sequence).